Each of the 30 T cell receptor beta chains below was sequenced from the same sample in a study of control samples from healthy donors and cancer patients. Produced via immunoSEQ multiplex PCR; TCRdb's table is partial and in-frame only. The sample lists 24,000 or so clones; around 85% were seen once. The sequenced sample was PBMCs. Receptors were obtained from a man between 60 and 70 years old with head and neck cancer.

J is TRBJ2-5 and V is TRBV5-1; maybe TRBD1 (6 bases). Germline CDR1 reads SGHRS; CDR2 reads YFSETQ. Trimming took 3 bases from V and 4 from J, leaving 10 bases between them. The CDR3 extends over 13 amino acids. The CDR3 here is CASSWDTRETQYF. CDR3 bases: TGCGCCAGCAGCTGGGACACGCGAGAGACCCAGTACTTC. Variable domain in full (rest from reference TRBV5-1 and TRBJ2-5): KAGVTQTPRYLIKTRGQQVTLSCSPISGHRSVSWYQQTPGQGLQFLFEYFSETQRNKGNFPGRFSGRQFSNSRSEMNVSTLELGDSALYLCASSWDTRETQYFGPGTRLLVL.

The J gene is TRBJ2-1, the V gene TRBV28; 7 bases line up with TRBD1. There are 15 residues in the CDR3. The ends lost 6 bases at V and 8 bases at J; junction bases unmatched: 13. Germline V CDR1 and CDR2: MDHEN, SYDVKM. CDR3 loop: CASSPLGDRIDEQFF. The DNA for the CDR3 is TGTGCCAGCAGCCCCTTGGGGGACAGAATCGATGAGCAGTTCTTC. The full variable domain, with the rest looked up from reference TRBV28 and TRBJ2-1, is DVKVTQSSRYLVKRTGEKVFLECVQDMDHENMFWYRQDPGLGLRLIYFSYDVKMKEKGDIPEGYSVSREKKERFSLILESASTNQTSMYLCASSPLGDRIDEQFFGPGTRLTVL.

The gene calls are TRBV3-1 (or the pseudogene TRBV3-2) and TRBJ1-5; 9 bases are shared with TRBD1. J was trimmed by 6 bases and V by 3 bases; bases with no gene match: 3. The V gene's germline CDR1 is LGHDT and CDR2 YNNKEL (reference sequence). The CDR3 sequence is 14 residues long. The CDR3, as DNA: TGTGCCAGCAGCCACCGACAGGGGGGTCAGCCCCAGCATTTT. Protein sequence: CASSHRQGGQPQHF.

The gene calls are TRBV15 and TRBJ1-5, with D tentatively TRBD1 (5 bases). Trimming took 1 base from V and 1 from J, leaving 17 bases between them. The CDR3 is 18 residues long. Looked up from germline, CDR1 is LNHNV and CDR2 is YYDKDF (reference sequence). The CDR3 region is CATSRAITGTGSNQPQHF. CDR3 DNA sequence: TGTGCCACCAGCAGAGCTATTACCGGGACGGGAAGCAATCAGCCCCAGCATTTT.

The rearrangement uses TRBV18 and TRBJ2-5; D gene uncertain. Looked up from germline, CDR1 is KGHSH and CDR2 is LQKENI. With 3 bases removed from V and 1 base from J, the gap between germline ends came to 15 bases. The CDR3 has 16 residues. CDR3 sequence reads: CASSPTPSVFQETQYF. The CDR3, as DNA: TGTGCCAGCTCACCTACACCCTCAGTCTTCCAAGAGACCCAGTACTTC.

The CDR3 region is CASKSPATAANTGELFF. Written as DNA, the CDR3 is TGCGCCAGCAAATCCCCAGCGACCGCCGCGAACACCGGGGAGCTGTTTTTT. The V gene is TRBV5-1, the J gene TRBJ2-2; no clear D. Germline values: CDR1 SGHRS, CDR2 YFSETQ. The CDR3 length is 17 residues. Trimming removed 6 bases from V and 0 bases from J, with 18 bases in between. The full variable domain, in which reference TRBV5-1 and TRBJ2-2 provide the parts outside the CDR3, is KAGVTQTPRYLIKTRGQQVTLSCSPISGHRSVSWYQQTPGQGLQFLFEYFSETQRNKGNFPGRFSGRQFSNSRSEMNVSTLELGDSALYLCASKSPATAANTGELFFGEGSRLTVL.

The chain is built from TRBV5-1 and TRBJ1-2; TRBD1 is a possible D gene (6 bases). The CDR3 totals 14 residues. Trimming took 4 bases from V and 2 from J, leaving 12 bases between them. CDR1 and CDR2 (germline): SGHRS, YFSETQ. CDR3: CASSVRTANYGYTF. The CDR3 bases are TGCGCCAGCAGCGTAAGGACAGCGAACTATGGCTACACCTTC.

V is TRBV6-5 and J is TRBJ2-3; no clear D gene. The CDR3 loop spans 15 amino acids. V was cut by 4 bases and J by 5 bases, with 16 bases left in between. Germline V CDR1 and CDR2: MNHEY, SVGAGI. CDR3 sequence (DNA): TGTGCCAGCAGTTCCGAGATTCCAGGTGGAGATACGCAGTATTTT. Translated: CASSSEIPGGDTQYF.

The CDR3 sequence: CASSEIGATGTEAFF. The CDR3 DNA is TGTGCCAGCAGTGAAATTGGGGCGACAGGGACTGAAGCTTTCTTT. This chain links TRBV2 with TRBJ1-1; TRBD1 aligns across 7 bases. Unmatched junction bases numbered 8, after V lost 2 bases and J lost 5 bases. Per germline, CDR1 SNHLY and CDR2 FYNNEI. The CDR3 has 15 amino acids.

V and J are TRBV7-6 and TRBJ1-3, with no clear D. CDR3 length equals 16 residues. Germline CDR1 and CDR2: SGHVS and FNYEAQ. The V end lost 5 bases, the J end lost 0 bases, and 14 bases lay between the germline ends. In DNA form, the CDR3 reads TGTGCCAGCAGCCCGGAGCCCCACTCCTCTGGAAACACCATATATTTT. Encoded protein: CASSPEPHSSGNTIYF. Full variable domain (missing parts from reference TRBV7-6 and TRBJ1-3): GAGVSQSPRYKVTKRGQDVALRCDPISGHVSLYWYRQALGQGPEFLTYFNYEAQQDKSGLPNDRFSAERPEGSISTLTIQRTEQRDSAMYRCASSPEPHSSGNTIYFGEGSWLTVV.

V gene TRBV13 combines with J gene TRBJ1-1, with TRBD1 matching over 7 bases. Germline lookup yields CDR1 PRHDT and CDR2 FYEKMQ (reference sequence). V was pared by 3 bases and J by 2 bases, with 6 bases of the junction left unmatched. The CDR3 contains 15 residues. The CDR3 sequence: CASSFPGGGNTEAFF. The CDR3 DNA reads TGTGCCAGCAGCTTCCCAGGGGGAGGAAACACTGAAGCTTTCTTT. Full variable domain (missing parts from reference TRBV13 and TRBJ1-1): AAGVIQSPRHLIKEKRETATLKCYPIPRHDTVYWYQQGPGQDPQFLISFYEKMQSDKGSIPDRFSAQQFSDYHSELNMSSLELGDSALYFCASSFPGGGNTEAFFGQGTRLTVV.

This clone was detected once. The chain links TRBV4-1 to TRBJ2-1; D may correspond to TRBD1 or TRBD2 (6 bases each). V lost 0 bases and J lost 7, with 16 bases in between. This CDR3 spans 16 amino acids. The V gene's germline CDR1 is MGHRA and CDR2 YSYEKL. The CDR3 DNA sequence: TGCGCCAGCAGCCAAGAAGATCTTGGGGGGACAAATGAGCAGTTCTTC. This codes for CASSQEDLGGTNEQFF.

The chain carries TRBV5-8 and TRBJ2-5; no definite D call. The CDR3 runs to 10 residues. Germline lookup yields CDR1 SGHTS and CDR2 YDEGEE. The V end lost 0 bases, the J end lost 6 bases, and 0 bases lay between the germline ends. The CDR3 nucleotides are TGTGCCAGCAGCTTGGAGACCCAGTACTTC. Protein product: CASSLETQYF. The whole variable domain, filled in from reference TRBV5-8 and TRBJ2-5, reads EAGVTQSPTHLIKTRGQQATLRCSPISGHTSVYWYQQALGLGLQFLLWYDEGEERNRGNFPPRFSGRQFPNYSSELNVNALELEDSALYLCASSLETQYFGPGTRLLVL.

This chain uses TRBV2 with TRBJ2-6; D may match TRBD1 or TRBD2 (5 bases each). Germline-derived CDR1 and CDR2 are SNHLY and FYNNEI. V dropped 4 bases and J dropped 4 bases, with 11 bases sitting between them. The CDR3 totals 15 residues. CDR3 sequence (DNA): TGTGCCAGCAGTGTGACCGGGACCGGGGCCAACGTCCTGACTTTC. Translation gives CASSVTGTGANVLTF.

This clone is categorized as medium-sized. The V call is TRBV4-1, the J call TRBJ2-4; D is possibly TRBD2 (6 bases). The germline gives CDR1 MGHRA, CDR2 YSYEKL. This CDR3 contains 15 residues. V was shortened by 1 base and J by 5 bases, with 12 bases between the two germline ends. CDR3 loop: CASSQGRGRQNIQYF. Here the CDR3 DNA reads TGCGCCAGCAGCCAAGGGAGGGGCCGCCAAAACATTCAGTACTTC.

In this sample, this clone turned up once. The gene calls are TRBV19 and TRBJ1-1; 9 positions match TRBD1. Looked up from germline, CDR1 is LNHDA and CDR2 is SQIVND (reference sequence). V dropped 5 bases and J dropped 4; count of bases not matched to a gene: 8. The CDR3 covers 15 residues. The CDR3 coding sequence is TGTGCCAGTAGTGACCTAGGACAGGGGAGCACTGAAGCTTTCTTT. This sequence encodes CASSDLGQGSTEAFF. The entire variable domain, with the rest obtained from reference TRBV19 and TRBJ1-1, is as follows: DGGITQSPKYLFRKEGQNVTLSCEQNLNHDAMYWYRQDPGQGLRLIYYSQIVNDFQKGDIAEGYSVSREKKESFPLTVTSAQKNPTAFYLCASSDLGQGSTEAFFGQGTRLTVV.

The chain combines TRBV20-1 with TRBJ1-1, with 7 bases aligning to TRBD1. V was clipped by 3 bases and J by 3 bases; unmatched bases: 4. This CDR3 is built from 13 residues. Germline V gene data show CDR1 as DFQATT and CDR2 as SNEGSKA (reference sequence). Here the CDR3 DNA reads TGCAGTGCTAGTGGAGACAGGGACACTGAAGCTTTCTTT. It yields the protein CSASGDRDTEAFF.

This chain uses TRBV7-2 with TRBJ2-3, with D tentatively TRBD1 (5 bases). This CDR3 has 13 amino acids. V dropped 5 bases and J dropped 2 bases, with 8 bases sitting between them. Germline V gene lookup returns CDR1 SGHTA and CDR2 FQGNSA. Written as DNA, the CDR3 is TGTGCCAGCAGCATAGGACACACAGATACGCAGTATTTT. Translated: CASSIGHTDTQYF.

The CDR3 sequence is CATPEDRMNTEAFF. CDR3 nucleotides: TGCGCCACCCCGGAGGACCGTATGAACACTGAAGCTTTCTTT. The chain is built from TRBV10-1 and TRBJ1-1; D is undetermined. Germline-derived CDR1 and CDR2 are WNHNN and SYGVQD (reference sequence). V was shortened by 10 bases and J by 0 bases, with 15 bases between the two germline ends. The CDR3 totals 14 residues.

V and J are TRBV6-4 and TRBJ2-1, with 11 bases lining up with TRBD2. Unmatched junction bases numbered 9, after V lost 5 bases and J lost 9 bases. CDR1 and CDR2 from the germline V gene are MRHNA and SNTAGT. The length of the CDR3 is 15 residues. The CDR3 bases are TGTGCCAGCAGTCACTTAGCGGGAGGGCAGAGTGAGCAGTTCTTC. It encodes CASSHLAGGQSEQFF.

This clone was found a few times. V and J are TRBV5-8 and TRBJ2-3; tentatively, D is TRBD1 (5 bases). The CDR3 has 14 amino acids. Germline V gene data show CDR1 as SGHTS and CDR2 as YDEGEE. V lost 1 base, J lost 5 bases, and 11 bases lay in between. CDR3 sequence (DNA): TGTGCCAGCAGCTTGAGGGGCCCCCAAGATACGCAGTATTTT. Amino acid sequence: CASSLRGPQDTQYF.

This chain's CDR3 is CASSSDAVRAKNIQYF. The DNA for the CDR3 is TGCGCCAGCAGCTCCGACGCGGTTCGTGCCAAAAACATTCAGTACTTC. The gene calls are TRBV5-1 and TRBJ2-4; D is ambiguous. The CDR3 is 16 residues long. With 3 bases removed from V and 1 base from J, the gap between germline ends came to 14 bases. Germline V gene data show CDR1 as SGHRS and CDR2 as YFSETQ.

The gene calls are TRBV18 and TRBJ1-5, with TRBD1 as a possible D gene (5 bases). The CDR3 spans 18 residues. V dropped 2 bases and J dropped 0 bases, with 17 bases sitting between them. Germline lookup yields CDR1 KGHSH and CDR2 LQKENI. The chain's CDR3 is CASSPSLNTGHSNQPQHF. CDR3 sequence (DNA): TGTGCCAGCTCACCATCCCTGAATACGGGGCATAGCAATCAGCCCCAGCATTTT.

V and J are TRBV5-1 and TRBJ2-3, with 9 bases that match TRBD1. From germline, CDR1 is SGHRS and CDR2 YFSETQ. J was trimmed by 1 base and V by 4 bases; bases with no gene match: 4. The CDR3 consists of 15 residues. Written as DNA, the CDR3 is TGCGCCAGCAGCCAGGGACAGGGTCGCACAGATACGCAGTATTTT. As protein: CASSQGQGRTDTQYF. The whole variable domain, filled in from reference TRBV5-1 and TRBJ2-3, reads KAGVTQTPRYLIKTRGQQVTLSCSPISGHRSVSWYQQTPGQGLQFLFEYFSETQRNKGNFPGRFSGRQFSNSRSEMNVSTLELGDSALYLCASSQGQGRTDTQYFGPGTRLTVL.

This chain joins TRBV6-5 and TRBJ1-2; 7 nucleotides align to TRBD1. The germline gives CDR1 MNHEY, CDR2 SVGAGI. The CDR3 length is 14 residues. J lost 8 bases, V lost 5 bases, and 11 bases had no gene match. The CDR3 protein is CASSRGTARGGYTF. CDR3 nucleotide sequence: TGTGCCAGCAGTCGCGGGACAGCCCGCGGGGGCTACACCTTC.

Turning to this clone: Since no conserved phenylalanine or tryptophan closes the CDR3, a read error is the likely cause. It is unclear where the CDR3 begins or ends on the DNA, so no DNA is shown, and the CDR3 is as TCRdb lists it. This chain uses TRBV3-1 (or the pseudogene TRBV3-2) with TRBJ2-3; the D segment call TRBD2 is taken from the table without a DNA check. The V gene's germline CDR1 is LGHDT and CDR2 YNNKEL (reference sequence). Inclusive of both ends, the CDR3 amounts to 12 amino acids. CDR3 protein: CASSQDRGTLAL.

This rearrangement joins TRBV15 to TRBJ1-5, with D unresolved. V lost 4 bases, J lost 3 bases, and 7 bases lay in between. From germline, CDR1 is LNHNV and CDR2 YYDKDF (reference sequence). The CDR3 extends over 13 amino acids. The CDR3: CATSIQFNQPQHF. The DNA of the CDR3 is TGTGCCACCAGCATCCAGTTCAATCAGCCCCAGCATTTT.

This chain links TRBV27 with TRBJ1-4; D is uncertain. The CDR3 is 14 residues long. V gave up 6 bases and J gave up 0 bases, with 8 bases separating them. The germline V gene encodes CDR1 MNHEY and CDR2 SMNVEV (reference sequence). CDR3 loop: CASRRVATNEKLFF. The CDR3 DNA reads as TGTGCCAGCAGGAGGGTTGCAACTAATGAAAAACTGTTTTTT.

The CDR3 protein is CASRAGGAYNEQFF. DNA for the CDR3: TGTGCCAGCAGGGCGGGAGGTGCCTACAATGAGCAGTTCTTC. The chain links TRBV6-5 to TRBJ2-1; 8 bases are a match to TRBD2. The trim removed 6 bases at V and 2 bases at J, leaving 3 bases unmatched. The germline CDR1 and CDR2 sequences are MNHEY and SVGAGI. The CDR3 loop spans 14 amino acids.

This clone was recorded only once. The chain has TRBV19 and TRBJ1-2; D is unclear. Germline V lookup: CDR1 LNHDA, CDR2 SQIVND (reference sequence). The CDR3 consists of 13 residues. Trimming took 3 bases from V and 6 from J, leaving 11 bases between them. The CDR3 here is CASSIGEPNGYTF. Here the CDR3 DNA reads TGTGCCAGTAGTATTGGGGAGCCGAATGGCTACACCTTC.